A selection of T cell receptor beta chains follows, all from one sample in a study of post-analysis software for immune sequencing data. One entry per CDR3 protein, called by TCRdb with MiXCR from the PCR reads. The table has 700,000 to 800,000 distinct CDR3 sequences, 30% seen once. The sample comprised blood. The receptors originated from a girl aged 5-17 years with multiple sclerosis. Both conserved end residues are part of each CDR3. The D gene is left open where the match is weak. The size of a clone is reported for some rows only, either as once, few or many, or as a class for expanded clones.

TRBJ2-4 TRBV20-1 . few CSARRANNEQYF TGCAGTGCCCGCCGGGCGAACAATGAGCAGTACTTC
TRBJ2-1 TRBV5-1 . many CASRGVGRSENEQFF TGCGCCAGCCGAGGGGTCGGCAGGTCTGAAAATGAGCAGTTCTTC
TRBJ1-2 TRBV15 . . CATSRSAGEGYTF TGTGCCACCAGCAGATCCGCAGGGGAGGGCTACACCTTC
TRBJ2-7 TRBV27 TRBD2 . CASSQAGANYEQYF TGTGCCAGCAGTCAAGCGGGAGCGAATTACGAGCAGTACTTC
TRBJ2-5 TRBV27 . few CASTRLVGETQYF TGTGCCAGCACAAGACTAGTCGGGGAGACCCAGTACTTC
TRBJ2-5 TRBV20-1 . few CSARLSGKETQYF TGCAGTGCTAGATTATCAGGGAAAGAGACCCAGTACTTC
TRBJ1-3 TRBV18 . . CASSPPATISGNTIYF TGTGCCAGCTCACCACCGGCGACGATCTCTGGAAACACCATATATTTT
TRBJ1-1 TRBV7-2 . once CASSSGAMWGAFF TGTGCCAGCAGCTCAGGTGCCATGTGGGGAGCTTTCTTT
TRBJ1-1 TRBV29-1 . . CSVLIRGGTEAFF TGCAGCGTTCTCATAAGGGGCGGGACTGAAGCTTTCTTT
TRBJ1-1 TRBV24-1 . few CATSEGKEAFF TGTGCCACCAGTGAGGGAAAGGAAGCTTTCTTT
TRBJ2-6 TRBV12-3/TRBV12-4 . few CASSSRRANVLTF TGTGCCAGCAGTTCCAGAAGGGCCAACGTCCTGACTTTC
TRBJ2-1 TRBV7-2 TRBD2 few CASSLAVLAVYNEQFF TGTGCCAGCAGCTTAGCAGTCCTAGCGGTGTACAATGAGCAGTTCTTC
TRBJ1-2 TRBV5-1 TRBD1 . CAGRIGQGAFLGYTF TGCGCCGGCAGAATCGGACAGGGGGCCTTCCTTGGCTACACCTTC